These 15 T cell receptor beta chains came from one sample sequenced in a study of beta chain features in type 1 diabetes. Antigens of these TCRs are unknown. Overall study results and limits: All four CD4+ subsets from Type 1 diabetes patients carried moderately but significantly shorter TCRB CDR3s.

The study reverse transcribed the entire isolated RNA, so it sequenced expressed TCRB transcripts. The repertoire was sequenced with immunoSEQ multiplex PCR; TCRdb's copy has only in-frame clones and lacks some. The data show just over 25,000 clones, under 50% seen once. Input material: stem cell memory CD4+ T cells from blood. The origin of the receptors is a man aged 30-40 years with type 1 diabetes.

In its sample, this clone was seen a few times. The chain employs TRBV2 and TRBJ1-5; D remains unclear. V was clipped by 5 bases and J by 0 bases, with 14 bases between them. The CDR3 totals 16 residues. Germline assignment: CDR1 SNHLY and CDR2 FYNNEI. In DNA form, the CDR3 reads TGTGCCAGCAGTCGAGGGCCTTATAATAGCAATCAGCCCCAGCATTTT. It codes for CASSRGPYNSNQPQHF.

The chain is built from TRBV5-1 and TRBJ2-1, with TRBD1 matching 11 bases. V shed 4 bases, J shed 5 bases, and the junction held 14 bases outside the gene matches. This CDR3 has 18 residues. Germline lookup yields CDR1 SGHRS and CDR2 YFSETQ. This chain's CDR3 is CASSRTFDPGQGDNEQFF. The CDR3 DNA reads TGCGCCAGCAGCCGTACTTTCGACCCGGGACAGGGGGACAATGAGCAGTTCTTC.

The V gene is TRBV14, the J gene TRBJ2-3; 8 bases are shared with TRBD1. Losses at the gene ends were 1 base for V and 2 bases for J; bases not matched to a gene: 5. This CDR3 comprises 16 residues. The germline gives CDR1 SGHDN, CDR2 FVKESK. The CDR3 loop is CASSQVAGGLTDTQYF. DNA for the CDR3: TGTGCCAGCAGCCAAGTGGCAGGGGGCCTCACAGATACGCAGTATTTT. Full variable domain (outside the CDR3, taken from reference TRBV14 and TRBJ2-3): EAGVTQFPSHSVIEKGQTVTLRCDPISGHDNLYWYRRVMGKEIKFLLHFVKESKQDESGMPNNRFLAERTGGTYSTLKVQPAELEDSGVYFCASSQVAGGLTDTQYFGPGTRLTVL.

This clone was detected a few times. The chain carries TRBV29-1 and TRBJ2-1; TRBD2 aligns across 7 bases. The CDR3 consists of 12 residues. Per germline, CDR1 SQVTM and CDR2 ANQGSEA. Unmatched junction bases numbered 8, after V lost 6 bases and J lost 9 bases. CDR3 residues: CSVTGTIREQFF. The CDR3 DNA reads TGCAGCGTGACCGGGACTATCCGTGAGCAGTTCTTC.

The table lists this clone with a few counts. The chain couples TRBV30 to TRBJ1-1; D is unresolved. CDR1 and CDR2 from the germline V gene are GTSNPN and SVGIG (reference sequence). V shed 2 bases and J shed 5 bases, with 12 bases lying between them. The CDR3 is made up of 13 amino acids. CDR3 sequence (DNA): TGTGCCTGGAGTCAATCGCGGGAGACTGAAGCTTTCTTT. Protein: CAWSQSRETEAFF.

This chain links TRBV5-4 with TRBJ2-3, with TRBD1 matching over 8 bases. This CDR3 is 14 amino acids long. The ends lost 4 bases at V and 4 bases at J; junction bases unmatched: 5. Germline V lookup: CDR1 SGHNT, CDR2 YYREEE (reference sequence). The CDR3 region has the DNA TGTGCCAGCAGCCCAGGACAGGGCCCAGATACGCAGTATTTT. This sequence encodes CASSPGQGPDTQYF.

J is TRBJ1-4 and V is TRBV28, with TRBD1 as a possible D gene (5 bases). V shed 6 bases and J shed 1 base, with 12 bases lying between them. Germline V gene sequence: CDR1 MDHEN, CDR2 SYDVKM. CDR3 length: 15 residues. The DNA for the CDR3 is TGTGCCAGCAGCGTCCCGGGGGGAACTAATGAAAAACTGTTTTTT. Translation: CASSVPGGTNEKLFF.

CDR3 residues: CASSLGTANTGELFF. The CDR3 nucleotides are TGTGCCAGCAGCTTGGGGACAGCGAACACCGGGGAGCTGTTTTTT. The rearrangement links TRBV5-8 to TRBJ2-2, with D maybe TRBD1 (6 bases). The ends were cut back, 0 bases at V and 0 bases at J, with 6 bases in the middle. Looked up from germline, CDR1 is SGHTS and CDR2 is YDEGEE. The CDR3 extends over 15 amino acids.

This clone was observed a few times. The chain uses TRBV6-6 and TRBJ2-7; 9 nucleotides line up with TRBD2. Germline CDR1 is MNHNY and CDR2 is SVGAGI (reference sequence). This CDR3 comprises 16 residues. Unmatched junction bases numbered 15, after V lost 6 bases and J lost 6 bases. The CDR3 DNA follows: TGTGCCAGCAGATCCCCAATTAGCGGGAGATTGGTCGAGCAGTACTTC. It is translated as CASRSPISGRLVEQYF.

This chain connects TRBV11-2 to TRBJ1-2, with a weak D call TRBD1 (5 bases). The CDR3 extends over 13 amino acids. Germline-derived CDR1 and CDR2 are SGHAT and FQNNGV. V was pared by 5 bases and J by 4 bases, with 11 bases between. CDR3 DNA: TGTGCCAGCAGCCAGACAGTGACCTATGGCTACACCTTC. This gives the protein CASSQTVTYGYTF.

This chain uses TRBV29-1 with TRBJ1-3; TRBD1 might be the D (6 bases). This CDR3 comprises 15 residues. Trimming removed 4 bases at V and 4 bases at J, with 17 bases between. Looked up from germline, CDR1 is SQVTM and CDR2 is ANQGSEA. The CDR3 protein is CSVGGGRIRGNTIYF. The CDR3 DNA sequence: TGCAGCGTTGGGGGGGGGCGCATTAGGGGAAACACCATATATTTT.

The rearrangement joins TRBV5-1 to TRBJ2-5; D is ambiguous. The CDR3 has 14 amino acids. CDR1 and CDR2 (germline): SGHRS, YFSETQ. The germline V and J ends were trimmed by 4 bases and 2 bases, with 12 bases remaining between them. The chain's CDR3 is CASSPGKAQETQYF. CDR3 DNA sequence: TGCGCCAGCAGCCCAGGCAAGGCACAAGAGACCCAGTACTTC. The variable domain in full, with the rest retrieved from reference TRBV5-1 and TRBJ2-5, is KAGVTQTPRYLIKTRGQQVTLSCSPISGHRSVSWYQQTPGQGLQFLFEYFSETQRNKGNFPGRFSGRQFSNSRSEMNVSTLELGDSALYLCASSPGKAQETQYFGPGTRLLVL.

The V and J genes are TRBV19 and TRBJ1-2; D uncertain. Germline V gene lookup returns CDR1 LNHDA and CDR2 SQIVND (reference sequence). Trimming pared 5 bases from V and 6 bases from J, leaving 10 bases between. The length of the CDR3 is 12 residues. CDR3 region: CASSFREHGYTF. As DNA, the CDR3 is TGTGCCAGTAGTTTCCGGGAACATGGCTACACCTTC.

Turning to this clone: Other DNA sequences in the same sample also yield this CDR3. V usage is TRBV4-2 and J usage is TRBJ2-3; 8 nucleotides match TRBD1. Trimming cost V 0 bases and J 4 bases; bases outside gene matches: 6. CDR1 and CDR2 (germline): LGHNA, YNFKEQ. The CDR3 loop spans 16 amino acids. The CDR3, as DNA: TGTGCCAGCAGCCAAGATCGGACAGGGTTTGCAGATACGCAGTATTTT. This gives the protein CASSQDRTGFADTQYF.

This chain links TRBV9 with TRBJ2-2, with 8 bases that match TRBD1. J gave up 3 bases and V 6 bases, and 4 bases lay outside the gene matches. CDR3 length equals 14 residues. Germline V gene data show CDR1 as SGDLS and CDR2 as YYNGEE. The CDR3 nucleotides read TGTGCCAGCACCTTGACAGGGGACACCGGGGAGCTGTTTTTT. The encoded protein is CASTLTGDTGELFF.